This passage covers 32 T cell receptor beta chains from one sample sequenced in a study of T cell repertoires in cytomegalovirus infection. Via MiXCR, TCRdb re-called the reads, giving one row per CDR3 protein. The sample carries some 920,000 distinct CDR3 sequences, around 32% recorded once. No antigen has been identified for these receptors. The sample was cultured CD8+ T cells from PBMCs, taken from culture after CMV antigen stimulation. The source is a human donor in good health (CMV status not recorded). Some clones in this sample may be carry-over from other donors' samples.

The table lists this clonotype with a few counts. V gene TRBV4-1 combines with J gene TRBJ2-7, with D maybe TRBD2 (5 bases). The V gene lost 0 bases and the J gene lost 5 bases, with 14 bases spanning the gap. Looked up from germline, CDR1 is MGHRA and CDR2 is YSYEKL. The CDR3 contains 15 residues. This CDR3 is CASSQDPQIGDEQYF. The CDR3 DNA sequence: TGCGCCAGCAGCCAAGATCCCCAGATCGGGGACGAGCAGTACTTC.

CDR3 protein: CASSLRSGGRNEQFF. Written as DNA, the CDR3 is TGTGCCAGCAGTTTAAGAAGTGGGGGGCGAAATGAGCAGTTCTTC. This rearrangement joins TRBV28 to TRBJ2-1, with D perhaps TRBD1 or TRBD2 (6 bases each). Germline values: CDR1 MDHEN, CDR2 SYDVKM. V lost 2 bases, J lost 7 bases, and 15 bases lay in between. This CDR3 contains 15 residues. Full variable domain (missing parts from reference TRBV28 and TRBJ2-1): DVKVTQSSRYLVKRTGEKVFLECVQDMDHENMFWYRQDPGLGLRLIYFSYDVKMKEKGDIPEGYSVSREKKERFSLILESASTNQTSMYLCASSLRSGGRNEQFFGPGTRLTVL.

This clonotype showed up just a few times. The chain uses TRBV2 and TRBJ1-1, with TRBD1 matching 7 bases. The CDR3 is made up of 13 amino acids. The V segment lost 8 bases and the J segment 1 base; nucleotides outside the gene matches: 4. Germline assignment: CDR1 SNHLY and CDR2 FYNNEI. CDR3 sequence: CASEGTENTEAFF. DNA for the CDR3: TGTGCCAGCGAGGGGACAGAGAACACTGAAGCTTTCTTT.

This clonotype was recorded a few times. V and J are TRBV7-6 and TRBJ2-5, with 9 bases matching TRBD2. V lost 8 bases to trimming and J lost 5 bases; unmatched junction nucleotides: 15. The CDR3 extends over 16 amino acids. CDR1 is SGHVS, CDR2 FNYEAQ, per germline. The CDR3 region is CASPRDVLAGTETQYF. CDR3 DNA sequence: TGTGCCAGCCCTAGGGATGTGCTAGCGGGGACGGAGACCCAGTACTTC.

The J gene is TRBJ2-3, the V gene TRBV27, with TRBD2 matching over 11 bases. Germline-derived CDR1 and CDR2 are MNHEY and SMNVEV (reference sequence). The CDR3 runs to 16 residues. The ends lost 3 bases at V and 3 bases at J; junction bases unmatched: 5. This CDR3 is CASSFLAGGRTDTQYF. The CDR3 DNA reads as TGTGCCAGCAGTTTTTTAGCGGGGGGGCGTACAGATACGCAGTATTTT.

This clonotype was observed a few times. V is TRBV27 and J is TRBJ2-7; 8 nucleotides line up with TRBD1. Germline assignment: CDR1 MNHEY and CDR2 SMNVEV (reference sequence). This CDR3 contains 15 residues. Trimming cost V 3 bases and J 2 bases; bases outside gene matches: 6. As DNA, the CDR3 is TGTGCCAGCAGTTTTGGGGCAGGGGGCGCCTACGAGCAGTACTTC. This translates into CASSFGAGGAYEQYF.

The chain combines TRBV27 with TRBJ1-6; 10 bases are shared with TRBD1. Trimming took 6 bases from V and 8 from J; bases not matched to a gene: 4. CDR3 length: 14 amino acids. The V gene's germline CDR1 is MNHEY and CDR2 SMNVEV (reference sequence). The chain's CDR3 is CASRVGTGDSPLHF. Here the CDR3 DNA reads TGTGCCAGCAGGGTCGGGACAGGGGATTCACCCCTCCACTTT.

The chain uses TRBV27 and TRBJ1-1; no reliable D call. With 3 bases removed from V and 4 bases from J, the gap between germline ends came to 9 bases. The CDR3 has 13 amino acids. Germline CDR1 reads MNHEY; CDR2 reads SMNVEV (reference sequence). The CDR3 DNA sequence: TGTGCCAGCAGTTTCGGGGTTTTCACTGAAGCTTTCTTT. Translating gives CASSFGVFTEAFF.

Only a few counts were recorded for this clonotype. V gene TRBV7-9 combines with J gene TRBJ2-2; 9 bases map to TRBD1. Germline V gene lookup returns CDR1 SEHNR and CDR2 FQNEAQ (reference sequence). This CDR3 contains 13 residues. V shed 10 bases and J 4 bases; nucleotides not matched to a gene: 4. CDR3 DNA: TGTGCCACCACAGGGGGCTTCACCGGGGAGCTGTTTTTT. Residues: CATTGGFTGELFF.

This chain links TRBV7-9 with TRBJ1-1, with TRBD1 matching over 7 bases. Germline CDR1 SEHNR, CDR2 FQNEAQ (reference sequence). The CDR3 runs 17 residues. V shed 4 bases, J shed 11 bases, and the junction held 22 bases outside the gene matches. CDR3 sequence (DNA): TGTGCCAGCAGCTCAGACACTCAACAGGGGTCGCCACCTCCTGCTTTCTTT. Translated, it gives CASSSDTQQGSPPPAFF.

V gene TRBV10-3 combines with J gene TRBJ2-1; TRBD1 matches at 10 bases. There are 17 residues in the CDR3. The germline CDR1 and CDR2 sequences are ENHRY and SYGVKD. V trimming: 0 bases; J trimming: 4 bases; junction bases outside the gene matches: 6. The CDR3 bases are TGTGCCATCAGTGAGTCGATTGGGGGACAGGGGTACAATGAGCAGTTCTTC. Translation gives CAISESIGGQGYNEQFF.

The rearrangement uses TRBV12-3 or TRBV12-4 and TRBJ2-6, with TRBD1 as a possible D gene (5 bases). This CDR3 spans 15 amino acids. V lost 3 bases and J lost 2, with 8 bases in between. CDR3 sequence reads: CASSFARAGANVLTF. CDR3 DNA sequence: TGTGCCAGCAGTTTTGCCAGGGCTGGGGCCAACGTCCTGACTTTC.

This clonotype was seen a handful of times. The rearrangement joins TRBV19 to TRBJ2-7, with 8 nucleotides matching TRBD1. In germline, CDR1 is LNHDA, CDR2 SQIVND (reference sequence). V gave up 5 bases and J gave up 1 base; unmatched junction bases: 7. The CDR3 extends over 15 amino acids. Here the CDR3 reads CASSVSGTGSYEQYF. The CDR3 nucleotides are TGTGCCAGTAGTGTATCCGGGACAGGATCCTACGAGCAGTACTTC.

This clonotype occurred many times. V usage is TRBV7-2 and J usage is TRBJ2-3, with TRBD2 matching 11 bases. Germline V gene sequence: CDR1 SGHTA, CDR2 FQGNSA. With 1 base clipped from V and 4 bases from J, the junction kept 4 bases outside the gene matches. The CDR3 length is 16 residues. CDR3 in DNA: TGTGCCAGCAGCTTAGAGGTAGCGGGGGGGGCAGATACGCAGTATTTT. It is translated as CASSLEVAGGADTQYF.

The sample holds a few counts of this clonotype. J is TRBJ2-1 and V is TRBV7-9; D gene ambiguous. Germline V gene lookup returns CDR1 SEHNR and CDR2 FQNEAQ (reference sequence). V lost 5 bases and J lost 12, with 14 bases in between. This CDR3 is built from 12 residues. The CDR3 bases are TGTGCCAGCAGCCACGCCCGAGTAGGGCAGTTCTTC. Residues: CASSHARVGQFF.

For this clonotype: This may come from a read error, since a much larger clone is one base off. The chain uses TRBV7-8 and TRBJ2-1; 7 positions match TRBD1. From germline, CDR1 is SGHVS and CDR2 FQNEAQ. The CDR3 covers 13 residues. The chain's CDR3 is CTSSFRGINEQFF. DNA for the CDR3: TGTACCAGCAGCTTCAGGGGGATCAATGAGCAGTTCTTC.

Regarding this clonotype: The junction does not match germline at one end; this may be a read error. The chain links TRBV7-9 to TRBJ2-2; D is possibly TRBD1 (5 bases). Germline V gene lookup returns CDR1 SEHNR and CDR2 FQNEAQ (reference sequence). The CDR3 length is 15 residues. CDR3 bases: TGTGCCAACAGCACCCAGACAGATAACACCGGGGAGCTGTTTTTT. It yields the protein CANSTQTDNTGELFF.

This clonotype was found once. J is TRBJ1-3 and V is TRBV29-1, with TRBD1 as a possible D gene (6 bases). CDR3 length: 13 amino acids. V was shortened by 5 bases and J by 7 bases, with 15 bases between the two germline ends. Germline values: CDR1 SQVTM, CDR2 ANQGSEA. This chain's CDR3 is CSVLGTNGNTIYF. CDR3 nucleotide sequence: TGCAGCGTTCTCGGGACAAATGGGAACACCATATATTTT. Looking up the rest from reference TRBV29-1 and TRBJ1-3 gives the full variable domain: SAVISQKPSRDICQRGTSLTIQCQVDSQVTMMFWYRQQPGQSLTLIATANQGSEATYESGFVIDKFPISRPNLTFSTLTVSNMSPEDSSIYLCSVLGTNGNTIYFGEGSWLTVV.

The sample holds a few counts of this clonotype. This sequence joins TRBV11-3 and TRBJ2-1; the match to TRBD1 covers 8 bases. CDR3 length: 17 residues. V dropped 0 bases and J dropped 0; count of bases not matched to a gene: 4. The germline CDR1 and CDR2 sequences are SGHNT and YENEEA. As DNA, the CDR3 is TGTGCCAGCAGCTTAGAATACAGGGGGAGCTCCTACAATGAGCAGTTCTTC. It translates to CASSLEYRGSSYNEQFF. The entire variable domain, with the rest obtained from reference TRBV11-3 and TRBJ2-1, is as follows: EAGVVQSPRYKIIEKKQPVAFWCNPISGHNTLYWYLQNLGQGPELLIRYENEEAVDDSQLPKDRFSAERLKGVDSTLKIQPAELGDSAVYLCASSLEYRGSSYNEQFFGPGTRLTVL.

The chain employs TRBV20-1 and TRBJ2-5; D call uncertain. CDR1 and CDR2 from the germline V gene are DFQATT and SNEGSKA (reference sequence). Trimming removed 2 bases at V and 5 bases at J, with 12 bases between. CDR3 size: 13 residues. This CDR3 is CSARFGLLETQYF. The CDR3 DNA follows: TGCAGTGCTAGATTTGGTCTGTTGGAGACCCAGTACTTC.

This CDR3 is CASSGTELTAFF. CDR3 in DNA: TGTGCCAGCAGCGGGACAGAGCTAACGGCTTTCTTT. The V call is TRBV5-4, the J call TRBJ1-1; 7 nucleotides align to TRBD1. The ends lost 4 bases at V and 11 bases at J; junction bases unmatched: 8. The CDR3 has 12 amino acids. Germline lookup yields CDR1 SGHNT and CDR2 YYREEE (reference sequence).

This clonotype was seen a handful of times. This CDR3 is CASRAGTGAYEQYF. The CDR3 bases are TGTGCCAGCAGAGCCGGGACAGGGGCGTACGAGCAGTACTTC. The rearrangement links TRBV13 to TRBJ2-7; 10 positions agree with TRBD1. The germline V gene encodes CDR1 PRHDT and CDR2 FYEKMQ (reference sequence). J gave up 4 bases and V 6 bases, and 6 bases lay outside the gene matches. The CDR3 length is 14 residues.

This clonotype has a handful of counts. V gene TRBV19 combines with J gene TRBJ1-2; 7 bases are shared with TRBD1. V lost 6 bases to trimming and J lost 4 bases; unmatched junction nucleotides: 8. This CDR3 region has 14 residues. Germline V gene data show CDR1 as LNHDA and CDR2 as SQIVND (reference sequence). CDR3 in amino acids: CASSYHGTAYGYTF. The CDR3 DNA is TGTGCCAGTAGCTACCACGGGACAGCCTATGGCTACACCTTC.

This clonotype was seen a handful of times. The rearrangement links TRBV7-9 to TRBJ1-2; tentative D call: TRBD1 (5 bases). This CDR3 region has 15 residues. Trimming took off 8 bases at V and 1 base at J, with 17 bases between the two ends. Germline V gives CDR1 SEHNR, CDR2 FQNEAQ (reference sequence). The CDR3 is CASGGTATFNYGYTF. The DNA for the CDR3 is TGTGCCAGCGGTGGGACCGCCACGTTTAACTATGGCTACACCTTC.

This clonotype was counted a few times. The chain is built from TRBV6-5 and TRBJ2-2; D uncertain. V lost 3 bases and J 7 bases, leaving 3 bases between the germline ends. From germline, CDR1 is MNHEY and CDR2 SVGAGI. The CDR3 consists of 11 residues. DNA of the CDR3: TGTGCCAGCAGTTATCACGGGGAGCTGTTTTTT. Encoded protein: CASSYHGELFF.

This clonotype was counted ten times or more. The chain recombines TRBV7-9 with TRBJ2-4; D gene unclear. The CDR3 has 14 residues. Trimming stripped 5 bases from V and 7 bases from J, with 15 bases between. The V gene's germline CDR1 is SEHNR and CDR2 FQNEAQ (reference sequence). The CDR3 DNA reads TGTGCCAGCAGCCTCGGCCCCGAAGGGAACATTCAGTACTTC. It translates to CASSLGPEGNIQYF.

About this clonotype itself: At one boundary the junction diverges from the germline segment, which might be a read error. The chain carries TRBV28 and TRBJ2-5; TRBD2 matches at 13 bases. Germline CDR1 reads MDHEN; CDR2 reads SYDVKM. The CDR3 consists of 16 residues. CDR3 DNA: TGTGCCAGCAGTTTACCGACTAGCGGGGGGAGGGAGACCCAGTGCTTC. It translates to CASSLPTSGGRETQCF.

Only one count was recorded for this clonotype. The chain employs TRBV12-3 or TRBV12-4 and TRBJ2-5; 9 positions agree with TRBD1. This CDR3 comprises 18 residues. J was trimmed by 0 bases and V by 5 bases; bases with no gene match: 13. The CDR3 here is CASSATQGTGIYQETQYF. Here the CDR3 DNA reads TGTGCCAGCAGTGCTACCCAAGGGACAGGGATTTACCAAGAGACCCAGTACTTC.

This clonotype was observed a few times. CDR3 protein: CASSWTSVNEQFF. CDR3 nucleotides: TGTGCCAGCAGCTGGACTAGCGTCAATGAGCAGTTCTTC. V gene TRBV12-3 or TRBV12-4 combines with J gene TRBJ2-1; 9 nucleotides agree with TRBD2. Trimming at V came to 6 bases and at J to 6 bases, leaving 3 bases not matched to a gene. The CDR3 contains 13 residues.

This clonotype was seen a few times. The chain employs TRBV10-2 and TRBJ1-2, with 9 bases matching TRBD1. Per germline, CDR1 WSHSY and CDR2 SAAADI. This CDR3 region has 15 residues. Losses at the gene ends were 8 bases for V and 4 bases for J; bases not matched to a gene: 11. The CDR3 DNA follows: TGCGCCAGCCTGTCCCGGGACAGGGAATTCTATGGCTACACCTTC. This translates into CASLSRDREFYGYTF.

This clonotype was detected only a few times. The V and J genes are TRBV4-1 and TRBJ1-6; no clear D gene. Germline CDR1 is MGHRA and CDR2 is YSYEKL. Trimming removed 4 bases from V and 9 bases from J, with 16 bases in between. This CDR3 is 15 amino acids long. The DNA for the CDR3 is TGCGCCAGCAGCCGGACGTGGCAGGAAGGTTCACCCCTCCACTTT. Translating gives CASSRTWQEGSPLHF.

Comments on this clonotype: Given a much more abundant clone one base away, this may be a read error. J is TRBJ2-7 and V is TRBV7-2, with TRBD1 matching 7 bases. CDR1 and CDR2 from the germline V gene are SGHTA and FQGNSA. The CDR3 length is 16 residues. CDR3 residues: CANSFLQGTISYEQYF. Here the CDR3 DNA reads TGTGCCAACAGCTTCCTACAGGGGACGATCTCCTACGAGCAGTACTTC.